The clone carrying this T cell receptor beta chain has a count of ten or more. Its antigen is undetermined. This sample is drawn from a study of regulatory T cells in long-lasting Graves disease. Study conclusions and caveats: Persistent disease preferred TRBV28, TRBJ1-2 and TRBJ2-5.

Time point defined: persistent/refractory GD, antithyroid drugs over 5 years with positive TRAb. The TCR library was made from RNA that had been extracted from PBMCs in TRIzol. It was an endocrinology department in Xi'an, China, that provided the patients. The peripheral blood volume drawn was approximately 9 milliliters, and it was collected into EDTA tubes. Construction of TCR beta libraries relied on iRepertoire HTBI primers and on Arm-PCR targeting CDR3 regions. TCRdb reprocessed the multiplex PCR reads with MiXCR, giving one entry per CDR3 protein. The repertoire has about 340,000 distinct CDR3 sequences, about 18% of them found once; the top ten carry 29%. CDR3 length: 15 amino acids. The junction had 1 base not matched to a gene; V was cut back by 4 bases and J by 2 bases. Per germline, CDR1 SGHDN and CDR2 FVKESK.

The chain employs TRBV14 and TRBJ2-5; TRBD2 agrees at 13 bases. The sequence derives from a female donor with Graves disease. The sequencing used peripheral blood mononuclear cells (PBMCs), collected when the disease was refractory, from a patient treated with antithyroid drugs. CDR3 nucleotide sequence: TGTGCCAGCAGCCTACTAGCGGGAGGGCAAGAGACCCAGTACTTC. Translation: CASSLLAGGQETQYF.